This T cell receptor (beta chain) emerged from a study of T cell repertoires in cytomegalovirus infection. Overall study: Public TCR beta signatures were indicative of both CMV infection and a matching HLA type. Study-level findings and limits: The ex vivo response showed dominance by HLA-C-restricted CMV-specific TCR beta clonotypes.

Trimming left V 5 bases short and J 3 bases short, with 10 bases between. Germline-derived CDR1 and CDR2 are MDHEN and SYDVKM. The CDR3 has 13 residues. TCRdb reprocessed the reads via MiXCR and lists one record per CDR3 protein. The sample contains around 430,000 distinct CDR3 sequences, about 42% of which appear only once. Turning to this clonotype: Its matching antigen is unknown.

The sample was cultured PBMCs, taken from culture after CMV antigen stimulation. This receptor was identified in a human donor in good health (CMV status not recorded). Some clones in this sample may be carry-over from other donors' samples. The chain employs TRBV28 and TRBJ1-1, with D unclear. CDR3 protein: CASSPQEDTEAFF. As DNA, the CDR3 is TGTGCCAGCAGTCCCCAGGAGGACACTGAAGCTTTCTTT.